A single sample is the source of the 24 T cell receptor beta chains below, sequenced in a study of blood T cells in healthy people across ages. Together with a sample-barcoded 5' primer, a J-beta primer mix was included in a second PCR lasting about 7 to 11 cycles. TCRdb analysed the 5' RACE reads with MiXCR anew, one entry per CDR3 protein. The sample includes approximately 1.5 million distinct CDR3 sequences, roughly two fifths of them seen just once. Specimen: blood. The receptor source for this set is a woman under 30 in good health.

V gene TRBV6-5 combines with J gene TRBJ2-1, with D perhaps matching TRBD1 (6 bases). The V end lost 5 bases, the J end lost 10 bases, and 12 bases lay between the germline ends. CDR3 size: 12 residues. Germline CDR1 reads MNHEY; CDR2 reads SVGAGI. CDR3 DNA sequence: TGTGCCAGCAGTCACCAGGGGTACGAGCAGTTCTTC. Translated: CASSHQGYEQFF.

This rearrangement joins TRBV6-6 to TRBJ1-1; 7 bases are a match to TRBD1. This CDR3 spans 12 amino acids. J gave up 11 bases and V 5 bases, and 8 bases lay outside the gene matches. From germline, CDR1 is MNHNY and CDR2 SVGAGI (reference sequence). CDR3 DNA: TGTGCCAGCAGTCACCACAGGGGCGAGGCTTTCTTT. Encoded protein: CASSHHRGEAFF.

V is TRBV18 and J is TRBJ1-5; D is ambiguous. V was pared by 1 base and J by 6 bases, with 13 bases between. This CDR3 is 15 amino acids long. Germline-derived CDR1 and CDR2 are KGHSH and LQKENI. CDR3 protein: CASSPRAAGIQPQHF. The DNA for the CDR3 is TGTGCCAGCTCACCACGGGCGGCGGGGATTCAGCCCCAGCATTTT. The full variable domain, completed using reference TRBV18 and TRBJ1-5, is NAGVMQNPRHLVRRRGQEARLRCSPMKGHSHVYWYRQLPEEGLKFMVYLQKENIIDESGMPKERFSAEFPKEGPSILRIQQVVRGDSAAYFCASSPRAAGIQPQHFGDGTRLSIL.

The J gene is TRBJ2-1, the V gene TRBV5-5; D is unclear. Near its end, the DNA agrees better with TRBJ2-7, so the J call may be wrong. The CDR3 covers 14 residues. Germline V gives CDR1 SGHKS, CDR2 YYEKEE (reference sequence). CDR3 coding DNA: TGTGCCAGCAGACTGGGCAGGAACGCCTACGAGCAGTACTTC. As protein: CASRLGRNAYEQYF.

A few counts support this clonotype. Written as DNA, the CDR3 is TGTGCCAGCAGACCGGACAGGGCGGTCGGCTACACCTTC. Translation: CASRPDRAVGYTF. The V gene is TRBV6-1, the J gene TRBJ1-2; TRBD1 matches at 8 bases. V was pared by 6 bases and J by 8 bases, with 8 bases of the junction left unmatched. The CDR3 sequence is 13 residues long. Germline V lookup: CDR1 MNHNS, CDR2 SASEGT.

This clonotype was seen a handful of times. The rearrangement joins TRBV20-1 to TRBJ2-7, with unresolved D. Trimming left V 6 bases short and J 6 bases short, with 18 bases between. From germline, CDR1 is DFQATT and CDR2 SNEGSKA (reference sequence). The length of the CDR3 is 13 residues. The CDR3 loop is CSADEVQTREQYF. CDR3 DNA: TGCAGTGCCGACGAGGTGCAGACACGCGAGCAGTACTTC.

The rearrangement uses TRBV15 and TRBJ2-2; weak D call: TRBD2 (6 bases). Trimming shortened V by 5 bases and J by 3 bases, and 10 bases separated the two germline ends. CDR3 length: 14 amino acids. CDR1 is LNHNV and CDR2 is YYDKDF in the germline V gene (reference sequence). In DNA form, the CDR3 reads TGTGCCACCAGCCGCGGGACTTACACCGGGGAGCTGTTTTTT. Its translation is CATSRGTYTGELFF.

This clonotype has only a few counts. The CDR3 is CASSPDSGFDTQYF. CDR3 nucleotides: TGTGCCAGCAGCCCCGATAGCGGGTTTGATACGCAGTATTTT. V is TRBV12-3 or TRBV12-4 and J is TRBJ2-3; the match to TRBD2 covers 7 bases. The CDR3 covers 14 residues. The V and J ends lost 6 bases and 6 bases, in that order; junction bases with no gene match: 9.

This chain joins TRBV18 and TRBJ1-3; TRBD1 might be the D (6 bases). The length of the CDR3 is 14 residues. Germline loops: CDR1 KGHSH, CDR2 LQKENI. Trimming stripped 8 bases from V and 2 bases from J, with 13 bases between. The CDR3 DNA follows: TGTGCCAGCACTCAACAGGGTCCTGGAAACACCATATATTTT. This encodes CASTQQGPGNTIYF. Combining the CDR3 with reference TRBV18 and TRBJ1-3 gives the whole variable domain NAGVMQNPRHLVRRRGQEARLRCSPMKGHSHVYWYRQLPEEGLKFMVYLQKENIIDESGMPKERFSAEFPKEGPSILRIQQVVRGDSAAYFCASTQQGPGNTIYFGEGSWLTVV.

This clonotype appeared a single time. The CDR3 sequence is CAWRGYGSNQPQHF. The CDR3 DNA sequence: TGTGCCTGGAGGGGTTACGGAAGCAATCAGCCCCAGCATTTT. V is TRBV30 and J is TRBJ1-5, with no clear D. The germline V gene encodes CDR1 GTSNPN and CDR2 SVGIG (reference sequence). The V end was cut by 3 bases, the J end by 1 base, with 10 bases between. The CDR3 covers 14 residues.

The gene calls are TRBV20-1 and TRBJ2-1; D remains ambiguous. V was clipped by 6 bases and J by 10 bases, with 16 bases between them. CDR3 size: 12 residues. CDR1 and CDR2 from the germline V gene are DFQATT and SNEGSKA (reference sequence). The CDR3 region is CSANILSYEQFF. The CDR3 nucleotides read TGCAGTGCCAACATTCTCTCCTACGAGCAGTTCTTC.

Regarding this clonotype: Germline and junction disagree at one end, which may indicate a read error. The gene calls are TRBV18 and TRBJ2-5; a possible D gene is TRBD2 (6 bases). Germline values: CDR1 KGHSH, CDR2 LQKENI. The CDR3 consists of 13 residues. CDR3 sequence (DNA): TGTGCCAGCGCACCGGGACTTCGGGAGACCCAGTACTTC. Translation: CASAPGLRETQYF.

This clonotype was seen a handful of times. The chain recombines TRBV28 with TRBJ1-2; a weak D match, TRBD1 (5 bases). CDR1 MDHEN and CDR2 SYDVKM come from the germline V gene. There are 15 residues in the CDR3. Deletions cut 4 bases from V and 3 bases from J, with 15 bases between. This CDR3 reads CASSSPGREHYGYTF. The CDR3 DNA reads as TGTGCCAGCAGTTCACCGGGACGGGAACACTATGGCTACACCTTC.

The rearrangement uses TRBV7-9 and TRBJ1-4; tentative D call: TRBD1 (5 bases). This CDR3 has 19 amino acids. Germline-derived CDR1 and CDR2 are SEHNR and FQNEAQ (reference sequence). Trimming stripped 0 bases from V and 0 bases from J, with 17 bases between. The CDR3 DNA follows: TGTGCCAGCAGCTTAGCAGGGTGGAGGGGCCCTTCAACTAATGAAAAACTGTTTTTT. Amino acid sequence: CASSLAGWRGPSTNEKLFF.

The CDR3 bases are TGTGCCTGGGGGAAGGGACTAGCGGGACCCAATGAGCAGTTCTTC. Translation: CAWGKGLAGPNEQFF. V and J are TRBV30 and TRBJ2-1; 13 bases line up with TRBD2. J gave up 6 bases and V 5 bases, and 7 bases lay outside the gene matches. Germline assignment: CDR1 GTSNPN and CDR2 SVGIG (reference sequence). The CDR3 is 15 amino acids.

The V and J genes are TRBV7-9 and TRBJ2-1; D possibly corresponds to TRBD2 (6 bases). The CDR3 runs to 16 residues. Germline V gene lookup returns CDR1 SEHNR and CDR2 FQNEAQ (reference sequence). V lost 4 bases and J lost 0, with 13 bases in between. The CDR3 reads CASSSVPGASYNEQFF. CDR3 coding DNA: TGTGCCAGCAGCTCGGTTCCGGGAGCCTCCTACAATGAGCAGTTCTTC.

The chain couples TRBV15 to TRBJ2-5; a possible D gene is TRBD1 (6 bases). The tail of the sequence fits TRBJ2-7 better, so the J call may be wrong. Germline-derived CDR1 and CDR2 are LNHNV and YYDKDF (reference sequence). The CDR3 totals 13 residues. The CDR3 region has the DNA TGTGCCACAGGTATTTACAGGGCCTACGAGCAGTACTTC. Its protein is CATGIYRAYEQYF.

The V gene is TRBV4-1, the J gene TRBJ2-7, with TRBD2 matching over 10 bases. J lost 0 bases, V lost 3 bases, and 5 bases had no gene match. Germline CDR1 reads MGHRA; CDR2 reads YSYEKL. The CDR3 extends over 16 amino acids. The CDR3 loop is CASSHGLAESSYEQYF. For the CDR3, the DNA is TGCGCCAGCAGCCACGGACTAGCGGAGTCCTCCTACGAGCAGTACTTC.

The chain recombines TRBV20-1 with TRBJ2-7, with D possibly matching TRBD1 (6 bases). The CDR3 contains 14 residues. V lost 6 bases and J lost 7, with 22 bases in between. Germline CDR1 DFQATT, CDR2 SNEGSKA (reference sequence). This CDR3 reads CSARVGAGYNEQYF. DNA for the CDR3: TGCAGTGCGCGAGTGGGGGCAGGCTACAATGAGCAGTACTTC.

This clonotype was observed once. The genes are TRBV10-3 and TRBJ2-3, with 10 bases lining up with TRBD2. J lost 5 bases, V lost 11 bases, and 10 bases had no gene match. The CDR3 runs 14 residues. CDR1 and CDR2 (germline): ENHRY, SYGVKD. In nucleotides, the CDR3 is TGTGCCGCATGGAGCGGGAGGGCCGAAGATACGCAGTATTTT. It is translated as CAAWSGRAEDTQYF.

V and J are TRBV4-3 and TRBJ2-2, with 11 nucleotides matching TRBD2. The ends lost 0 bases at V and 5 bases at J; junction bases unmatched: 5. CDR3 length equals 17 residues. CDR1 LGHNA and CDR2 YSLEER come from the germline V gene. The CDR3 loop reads CASSQDWGTSGTGELFF. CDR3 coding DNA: TGCGCCAGCAGCCAAGACTGGGGGACTAGCGGAACCGGGGAGCTGTTTTTT.

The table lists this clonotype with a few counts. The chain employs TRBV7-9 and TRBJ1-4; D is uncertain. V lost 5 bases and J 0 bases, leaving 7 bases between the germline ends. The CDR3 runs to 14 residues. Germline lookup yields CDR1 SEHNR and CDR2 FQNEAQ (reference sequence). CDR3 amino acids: CASSPYATNEKLFF. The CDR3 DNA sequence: TGTGCCAGCAGCCCTTACGCAACTAATGAAAAACTGTTTTTT.

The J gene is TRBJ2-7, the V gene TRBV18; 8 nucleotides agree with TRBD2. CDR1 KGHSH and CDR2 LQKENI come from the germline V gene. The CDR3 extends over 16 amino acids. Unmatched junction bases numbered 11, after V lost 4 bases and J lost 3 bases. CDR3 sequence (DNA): TGTGCCAGCTCACTCCGGAAGCGAGCGGGGGACTACGAGCAGTACTTC. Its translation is CASSLRKRAGDYEQYF.

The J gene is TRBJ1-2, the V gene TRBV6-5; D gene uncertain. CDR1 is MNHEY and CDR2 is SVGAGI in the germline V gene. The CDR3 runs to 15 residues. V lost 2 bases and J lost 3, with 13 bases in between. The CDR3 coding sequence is TGTGCCAGCAGTTACGAACAGTCTTCTTACTATGGCTACACCTTC. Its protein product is CASSYEQSSYYGYTF.